Following are 31 T cell receptor beta chains from one sample sequenced in a study of cytomegalovirus exposure and HLA in healthy donors. Primers for the PCR totalled 60 Vbeta and 13 Jbeta. TCRdb keeps only in-frame clones here, not all; method: immunoSEQ multiplex PCR. The repertoire holds over 85,000 clones, around 77% seen once, with 7.5% to 9% in the top ten. Material: PBMCs. These receptors all come from a female donor in good health and CMV-seronegative.

The V gene is TRBV27, the J gene TRBJ2-7, with 11 nucleotides matching TRBD2. This CDR3 has 16 residues. Germline CDR1 is MNHEY and CDR2 is SMNVEV (reference sequence). V gave up 6 bases and J gave up 1 base; unmatched junction bases: 8. This chain's CDR3 is CASRAGTSGNSYEQYF. The CDR3 nucleotides read TGTGCCAGCAGGGCTGGGACTAGCGGCAATTCCTACGAGCAGTACTTC.

On this clone itself: A junction end diverges from the germline sequence, so it may reflect a read error. The chain links TRBV7-7 to TRBJ1-4; 8 nucleotides match TRBD1. Per the germline V gene, CDR1 is SSHAT and CDR2 is FNYEAQ (reference sequence). The CDR3 covers 12 residues. The CDR3 sequence is CASSPDRVELFF. The CDR3 region has the DNA TGTGCTAGCAGCCCGGACAGGGTGGAACTGTTTTTT.

The chain employs TRBV28 and TRBJ2-3; D is unresolved. This CDR3 contains 14 residues. CDR1 MDHEN and CDR2 SYDVKM come from the germline V gene. Trimming left V 6 bases short and J 4 bases short, with 14 bases between. The CDR3 nucleotides read TGTGCCAGCAGCCCCCCGGGTAGGTCAGATACGCAGTATTTT. This encodes CASSPPGRSDTQYF. Full variable domain (outside the CDR3, taken from reference TRBV28 and TRBJ2-3): DVKVTQSSRYLVKRTGEKVFLECVQDMDHENMFWYRQDPGLGLRLIYFSYDVKMKEKGDIPEGYSVSREKKERFSLILESASTNQTSMYLCASSPPGRSDTQYFGPGTRLTVL.

The CDR3 DNA reads TGTGCCAGCAGTTTATTCGGGACAAACTACGAGCAGTACTTC. Translating it yields CASSLFGTNYEQYF. This chain connects TRBV28 to TRBJ2-7, with a tentative D call TRBD1 (6 bases). Trimming took 1 base from V and 3 from J, leaving 10 bases between them. The CDR3 loop spans 14 amino acids. Germline assignment: CDR1 MDHEN and CDR2 SYDVKM.

The J gene is TRBJ1-3, the V gene TRBV18; no clear D. With 3 bases removed from V and 5 bases from J, the gap between germline ends came to 17 bases. The CDR3 contains 16 residues. Germline loops: CDR1 KGHSH, CDR2 LQKENI. CDR3 loop: CASSPPVRVPRNTIYF. The CDR3 bases are TGTGCCAGCTCACCCCCGGTCCGAGTGCCGCGAAACACCATATATTTT.

J is TRBJ2-7 and V is TRBV30; 10 nucleotides agree with TRBD2. This CDR3 spans 16 amino acids. In germline, CDR1 is GTSNPN, CDR2 SVGIG (reference sequence). V dropped 0 bases and J dropped 2; count of bases not matched to a gene: 7. The CDR3 coding sequence is TGTGCCTGGAGTGTTCTGGGACTAGCGCCACCCTACGAGCAGTACTTC. Encoded protein: CAWSVLGLAPPYEQYF.

The rearrangement joins TRBV5-4 to TRBJ2-7, with 9 nucleotides matching TRBD2. CDR1 is SGHNT and CDR2 is YYREEE in the germline V gene (reference sequence). The CDR3 length is 12 residues. V lost 5 bases to trimming and J lost 6 bases; unmatched junction nucleotides: 3. CDR3 coding DNA: TGTGCCAGCAGTTTAGCGGGAGCCGAGCAGTACTTC. Translated, it gives CASSLAGAEQYF.

V gene TRBV6-1 combines with J gene TRBJ1-3; no definite D call. The CDR3 consists of 12 residues. V lost 5 bases, J lost 4 bases, and 6 bases lay in between. Per the germline V gene, CDR1 is MNHNS and CDR2 is SASEGT. CDR3 coding DNA: TGTGCCAGCAGTCTAACGGGAAACACCATATATTTT. It encodes CASSLTGNTIYF.

This clone was picked up a small number of times. This chain links TRBV19 with TRBJ2-1; 9 nucleotides align to TRBD2. The CDR3 spans 15 residues. V shed 6 bases and J 5 bases; nucleotides not matched to a gene: 8. The germline CDR1 and CDR2 sequences are LNHDA and SQIVND (reference sequence). The CDR3 here is CASSTRRGGDNEQFF. CDR3 coding DNA: TGTGCCAGTAGCACCCGGCGGGGGGGAGACAATGAGCAGTTCTTC.

V usage is TRBV4-2 and J usage is TRBJ1-1; 7 positions agree with TRBD1. V was clipped by 7 bases and J by 5 bases; unmatched bases: 19. The germline V gene encodes CDR1 LGHNA and CDR2 YNFKEQ. The CDR3 runs 17 residues. CDR3 sequence reads: CASTGPPRGTFGTEAFF. As DNA, the CDR3 is TGTGCCAGCACCGGACCTCCCAGGGGGACTTTTGGAACTGAAGCTTTCTTT.

The chain is built from TRBV7-3 and TRBJ2-2; 8 nucleotides align to TRBD1. The CDR3 sequence is 15 residues long. Unmatched junction bases numbered 8, after V lost 5 bases and J lost 6 bases. In germline, CDR1 is SGHTA, CDR2 FQGTGA. The CDR3 region has the DNA TGTGCCAGCAGCGCTCGGGGGACAGGCTCCGGGGAGCTGTTTTTT. Translation: CASSARGTGSGELFF.

In its sample, this clone was seen once. V usage is TRBV5-1 and J usage is TRBJ1-2; 7 bases match TRBD1. This CDR3 region has 16 residues. The germline V gene has CDR1 SGHRS and CDR2 YFSETQ. With V trimmed by 0 bases and J by 8 bases, 13 bases remained unmatched. The CDR3 is CASSLGLAGTVQGYTF. The DNA for the CDR3 is TGCGCCAGCAGCTTGGGGCTCGCCGGGACAGTCCAAGGCTACACCTTC.

DNA for the CDR3: TGTGCCAGCAGTTTATCACCCTCAGCCTACGAGCAGTACTTC. It codes for CASSLSPSAYEQYF. The chain carries TRBV27 and TRBJ2-7, with D hard to call. V shed 0 bases and J shed 2 bases, with 8 bases lying between them. Germline V gene lookup returns CDR1 MNHEY and CDR2 SMNVEV (reference sequence). The CDR3 runs 14 residues.

The chain uses TRBV28 and TRBJ1-6, with 9 bases lining up with TRBD1. CDR1 and CDR2 from the germline V gene are MDHEN and SYDVKM. V trimming: 5 bases; J trimming: 10 bases; junction bases outside the gene matches: 9. This CDR3 has 15 amino acids. CDR3 sequence (DNA): TGTGCCAGCAGTCCCGGGACAGGGATGGAATCACCCCTCCACTTT. This translates into CASSPGTGMESPLHF.

The chain uses TRBV7-3 and TRBJ2-1; 7 bases are a match to TRBD1. Losses at the gene ends were 3 bases for V and 4 bases for J; bases not matched to a gene: 6. The CDR3 runs 15 residues. In germline, CDR1 is SGHTA, CDR2 FQGTGA. CDR3 nucleotide sequence: TGTGCCAGCAGCTTCGACAGGGAACCATACAATGAGCAGTTCTTC. Its protein product is CASSFDREPYNEQFF.

This chain connects TRBV9 to TRBJ2-7; possibly TRBD2 for D (6 bases). The V gene lost 2 bases and the J gene lost 3 bases, with 18 bases spanning the gap. Per the germline V gene, CDR1 is SGDLS and CDR2 is YYNGEE. This CDR3 has 16 amino acids. This CDR3 reads CASSVGSEPGGYEQYF. The CDR3 DNA reads as TGTGCCAGCAGCGTCGGTAGCGAACCCGGGGGCTACGAGCAGTACTTC.

The gene calls are TRBV19 and TRBJ2-3, with D maybe TRBD2 (7 bases). The V end was cut by 3 bases, the J end by 3 bases, with 13 bases between. CDR3 length: 15 amino acids. Per the germline V gene, CDR1 is LNHDA and CDR2 is SQIVND (reference sequence). The DNA for the CDR3 is TGTGCCAGTAGTATGGGGGGGGCGAGGACAGATACGCAGTATTTT. This gives the protein CASSMGGARTDTQYF.

The V and J genes are TRBV7-9 and TRBJ1-3, with 8 positions matching TRBD1. The CDR3 length is 15 residues. In germline, CDR1 is SEHNR, CDR2 FQNEAQ (reference sequence). With 5 bases clipped from V and 0 bases from J, the junction kept 3 bases outside the gene matches. DNA of the CDR3: TGTGCCAGCAGCCCGGGACAGGACTCTGGAAACACCATATATTTT. Its protein product is CASSPGQDSGNTIYF.

The J gene is TRBJ2-1, the V gene TRBV7-9, with D perhaps matching TRBD1 (5 bases). Per the germline V gene, CDR1 is SEHNR and CDR2 is FQNEAQ (reference sequence). The germline V and J ends were trimmed by 1 base and 0 bases, with 10 bases remaining between them. The CDR3 loop spans 16 amino acids. In DNA, the CDR3 is TGTGCCAGCAGCTTAGTTTTAGACAGCTCCTACAATGAGCAGTTCTTC. It specifies CASSLVLDSSYNEQFF.

CDR3 DNA sequence: TGTGCCAGCAGCCAAGCCCCACAGGCTTCCTACGAGCAGTACTTC. Protein: CASSQAPQASYEQYF. The chain couples TRBV11-2 to TRBJ2-7, with D perhaps TRBD1 (5 bases). The ends were cut back, 5 bases at V and 1 base at J, with 15 bases in the middle. The CDR3 covers 15 residues. The germline V gene encodes CDR1 SGHAT and CDR2 FQNNGV.

This clone was counted a few times. The chain uses TRBV2 and TRBJ1-2; perhaps TRBD1 as D (5 bases). Deletions cut 7 bases from V and 2 bases from J, with 17 bases between. Germline values: CDR1 SNHLY, CDR2 FYNNEI. CDR3 length equals 15 residues. The CDR3 loop reads CASTGRTSRNYGYTF. The CDR3 region has the DNA TGTGCCAGCACAGGGCGTACGAGCAGAAACTATGGCTACACCTTC.

This chain joins TRBV7-2 and TRBJ2-2, with D possibly matching TRBD1 (6 bases). V lost 3 bases and J 7 bases, leaving 12 bases between the germline ends. The CDR3 is 14 residues long. In germline, CDR1 is SGHTA, CDR2 FQGNSA. The CDR3 region has the DNA TGTGCCAGCAGCTTTACAGGGTCTGGCGGGGAGCTGTTTTTT. It is translated as CASSFTGSGGELFF.

The V gene is TRBV7-9, the J gene TRBJ2-5, with 7 positions matching TRBD2. V was pared by 5 bases and J by 5 bases, with 8 bases of the junction left unmatched. The CDR3 covers 14 residues. The germline V gene encodes CDR1 SEHNR and CDR2 FQNEAQ (reference sequence). This CDR3 is CASSPSGSKETQYF. DNA of the CDR3: TGTGCCAGCAGCCCTAGCGGTAGTAAGGAGACCCAGTACTTC.

This clone was observed a handful of times. J is TRBJ2-5 and V is TRBV5-1, with a tentative D call TRBD1 (6 bases). The germline gives CDR1 SGHRS, CDR2 YFSETQ. This CDR3 is built from 15 residues. V was clipped by 5 bases and J by 2 bases, with 16 bases between them. Here the CDR3 DNA reads TGCGCCAGCAGTATAACCGGACAGCTACAAGAGACCCAGTACTTC. Translated: CASSITGQLQETQYF.

This clone was found once. The chain's CDR3 is CAISSQGMPNYGYTF. CDR3 DNA: TGTGCCATCAGTTCACAGGGAATGCCTAACTATGGCTACACCTTC. The chain uses TRBV10-3 and TRBJ1-2, with D maybe TRBD1 (6 bases). The V and J ends lost 5 bases and 0 bases respectively, with 13 bases between them. The length of the CDR3 is 15 residues. Germline assignment: CDR1 ENHRY and CDR2 SYGVKD.

The chain employs TRBV7-9 and TRBJ1-1; no reliable D call. Trimming took off 1 base at V and 5 bases at J, with 14 bases between the two ends. CDR3 length: 15 amino acids. Germline CDR1 is SEHNR and CDR2 is FQNEAQ (reference sequence). The DNA of the CDR3 is TGTGCCAGCAGCTTAGAGAGGGTCCGTTGGACTGAAGCTTTCTTT. It translates to CASSLERVRWTEAFF.

The genes are TRBV10-3 and TRBJ1-3, with no clear D. V dropped 2 bases and J dropped 0 bases, with 8 bases sitting between them. Germline lookup yields CDR1 ENHRY and CDR2 SYGVKD. The CDR3 has 15 residues. CDR3 DNA: TGTGCCATCAGTGAGGTGCGGAGCTCTGGAAACACCATATATTTT. It codes for CAISEVRSSGNTIYF.

The rearrangement uses TRBV28 and TRBJ1-5; TRBD1 aligns across 7 bases. The ends lost 5 bases at V and 2 bases at J; junction bases unmatched: 9. The V gene's germline CDR1 is MDHEN and CDR2 SYDVKM. The CDR3 consists of 16 residues. The CDR3 nucleotides are TGTGCCAGCAGTCCACGACAGGGCCATGGCAATCAGCCCCAGCATTTT. Amino acids: CASSPRQGHGNQPQHF.

CDR3 region: CASSLFLARGVPTNEQFF. CDR3 in DNA: TGTGCCAGCAGCTTATTTCTAGCGAGAGGGGTCCCAACCAATGAGCAGTTCTTC. This rearrangement joins TRBV7-9 to TRBJ2-1; D possibly corresponds to TRBD2 (6 bases). CDR3 size: 18 residues. Trimming pared 2 bases from V and 6 bases from J, leaving 23 bases between. From germline, CDR1 is SEHNR and CDR2 FQNEAQ (reference sequence).

This chain links TRBV7-6 with TRBJ1-1; perhaps TRBD1 as D (5 bases). Per germline, CDR1 SGHVS and CDR2 FNYEAQ. CDR3 size: 14 residues. Between the trimmed V and J ends, which lost 7 bases and 4 bases, there was a span of 16 bases. The CDR3 spells CASTRSGEGTEAFF. CDR3 bases: TGTGCCAGCACCCGTTCGGGGGAAGGCACTGAAGCTTTCTTT.

The chain recombines TRBV9 with TRBJ1-1; 11 positions agree with TRBD1. V shed 0 bases, J shed 4 bases, and the junction held 11 bases outside the gene matches. CDR1 and CDR2 from the germline V gene are SGDLS and YYNGEE. The CDR3 runs to 18 residues. CDR3 sequence (DNA): TGTGCCAGCAGCGTAGCGACGGGACAGGGGGTTGTCGGCACTGAAGCTTTCTTT. This codes for CASSVATGQGVVGTEAFF.